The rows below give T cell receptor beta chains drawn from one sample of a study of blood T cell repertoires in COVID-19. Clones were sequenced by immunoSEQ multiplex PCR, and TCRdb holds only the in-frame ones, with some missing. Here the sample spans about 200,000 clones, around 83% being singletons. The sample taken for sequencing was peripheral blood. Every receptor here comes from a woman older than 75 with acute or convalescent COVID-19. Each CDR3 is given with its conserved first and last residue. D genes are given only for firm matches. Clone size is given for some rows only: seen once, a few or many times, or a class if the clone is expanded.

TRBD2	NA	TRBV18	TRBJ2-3	CASSPPLANTQYF	TGTGCCAGCTCACCACCACTAGCGAATACGCAGTATTTT
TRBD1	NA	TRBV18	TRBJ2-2	CASSPFSGQGDTGELFF	TGTGCCAGCTCACCATTCTCGGGACAGGGGGACACCGGGGAGCTGTTTTTT
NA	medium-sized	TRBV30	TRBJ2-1	CAWVSESSYNEQFF	TGTGCCTGGGTTAGCGAGAGCTCCTACAATGAGCAGTTCTTC
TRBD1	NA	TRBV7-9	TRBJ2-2	CASRPLRDRGSGELFF	TGTGCCAGCAGGCCACTGCGGGACAGGGGGTCCGGGGAGCTGTTTTTT
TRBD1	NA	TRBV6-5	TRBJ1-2	CASSLSGTGAYGYTF	TGTGCCAGCAGTCTATCCGGGACAGGGGCCTATGGCTACACCTTC
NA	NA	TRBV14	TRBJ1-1	CASSLIDRLSTEAFF	TGTGCCAGCAGCCTAATCGACAGGTTGAGCACTGAAGCTTTCTTT
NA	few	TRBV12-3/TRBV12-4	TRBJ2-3	CASSTLIQGPQYF	TGTGCCAGCAGCACCTTGATCCAGGGTCCGCAGTATTTT
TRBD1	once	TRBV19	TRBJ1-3	CASSIRQGASGNTIYF	TGTGCCAGTAGTATAAGACAGGGAGCCTCTGGAAACACCATATATTTT
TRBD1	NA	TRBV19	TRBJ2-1	CASSMPGQLTNEQFF	TGTGCCAGTAGTATGCCGGGACAGCTTACTAATGAGCAGTTCTTC
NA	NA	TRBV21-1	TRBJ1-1	CASSLLVGLRTEAFF	TGTGCCAGCAGCTTGCTAGTCGGACTCAGAACTGAAGCTTTCTTT
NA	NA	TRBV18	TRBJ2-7	CASSPGDEQYF	TGTGCCAGCTCACCGGGCGACGAGCAGTACTTC
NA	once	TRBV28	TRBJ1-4	CASSLPTNEKLFF	TGTGCCAGCAGTTTACCTACTAATGAAAAACTGTTTTTT
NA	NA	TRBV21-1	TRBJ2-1	CASSKVRTDQGTVQFF	TGTGCCAGCAGCAAAGTTAGGACAGATCAAGGAACAGTGCAGTTCTTC
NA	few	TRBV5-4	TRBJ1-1	CASSLSAANTEAFF	TGTGCCAGCAGCTTGTCGGCGGCGAACACTGAAGCTTTCTTT
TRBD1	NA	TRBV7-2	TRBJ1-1	CASSRDRDTEAFF	TGTGCCAGCAGCCGGGACAGGGACACTGAAGCTTTCTTT
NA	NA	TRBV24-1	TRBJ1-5	CATSDLTVNQPQHF	TGTGCCACCAGTGATTTAACAGTTAATCAGCCCCAGCATTTT
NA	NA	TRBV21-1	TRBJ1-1	CASRVPRQGAPEAFF	TGTGCCAGCAGGGTCCCGAGGCAGGGGGCACCTGAAGCTTTCTTT
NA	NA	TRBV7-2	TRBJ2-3	CASTPLDTQYF	TGTGCCAGCACCCCCTTGGATACGCAGTATTTT
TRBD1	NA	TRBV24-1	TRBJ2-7	CATSNRQGGSYEQYF	TGTGCCACCAGTAACCGACAGGGTGGCTCCTACGAGCAGTACTTC
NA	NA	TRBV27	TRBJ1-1	CASSSGPPGAVDTEAFF	TGTGCCAGCAGTTCGGGTCCGCCAGGGGCGGTGGACACTGAAGCTTTCTTT
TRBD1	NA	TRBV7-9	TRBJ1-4	CASSFRQGIEKLFF	TGTGCCAGCAGCTTTAGACAGGGAATTGAAAAACTGTTTTTT
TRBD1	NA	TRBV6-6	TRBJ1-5	CASNLGQGVSNQPQHF	TGTGCCAGCAACTTAGGACAGGGGGTGAGCAATCAGCCCCAGCATTTT
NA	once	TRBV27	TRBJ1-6	CASSLYSPNSPLHF	TGTGCCAGCAGTTTATACAGCCCTAATTCACCCCTCCACTTT
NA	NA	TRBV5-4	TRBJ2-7	CASSLEAFGDEQYF	TGTGCCAGCAGCTTGGAAGCCTTCGGGGACGAGCAGTACTTC
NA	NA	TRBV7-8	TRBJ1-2	CASSLVDLIEAGYTF	TGTGCCAGCAGCTTAGTCGACCTAATAGAGGCTGGCTACACCTTC
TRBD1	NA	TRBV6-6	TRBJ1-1	CASSPGGAGNTEAFF	TGTGCCAGCAGCCCAGGGGGCGCGGGGAACACTGAAGCTTTCTTT